These T cell receptor beta chains were read from a single sample in a study of blood T cell repertoires in COVID-19. Method: immunoSEQ multiplex PCR; TCRdb's copy keeps in-frame clones and lacks some. Of a few hundred thousand clones in the sample, around 86% were seen once. Sample: PBMCs or T cells enriched from blood (not recorded which). These TCRs come from a man aged 35 to 55 who had recovered from COVID-19. The CDR3 runs from the conserved cysteine through the conserved F or W. A D gene is named only where the DNA matches it firmly. Clone size is given for some rows only: seen once, a few or many times, or a class if the clone is expanded.

cdr3_nt cdr3_aa j_call cdr3_length clone_size d_call v_call
TGTGCCAGCAGTTCTCAGGGGAAGGGTAGCAATCAGCCCCAGCATTTT CASSSQGKGSNQPQHF TRBJ1-5 16 . . TRBV27
TGTGCCAGCCGAGCCGGGGGTTACGAGCAGTACTTC CASRAGGYEQYF TRBJ2-7 12 . . TRBV3-1/TRBV3-2
TGTGCCAGCAGCCAAGCCGGAGAGAACACTGAAGCTTTCTTT CASSQAGENTEAFF TRBJ1-1 14 once . TRBV3-1/TRBV3-2
TGCGCCAGCAGCCGGACGGACAGGGCTACCTATGGCTACACCTTC CASSRTDRATYGYTF TRBJ1-2 15 . TRBD1 TRBV5-1
TGTGCCAGCAGCTTGCGGGAGGGATACGAGCAGTACTTC CASSLREGYEQYF TRBJ2-7 13 . TRBD2 TRBV7-9
TGTGCCAGCAGCGTCGGACAGGGCGTTGTCTACGAGCAGTACTTC CASSVGQGVVYEQYF TRBJ2-7 15 . TRBD1 TRBV9
TGTGCCAGCAGCCGATCCGGGGGGCGCGGGGAGACCCAGTACTTC CASSRSGGRGETQYF TRBJ2-5 15 . . TRBV7-7
TGTGCCAGCAGCTTCGACAGATTTCCCTCCTACGAGCAGTACTTC CASSFDRFPSYEQYF TRBJ2-7 15 . . TRBV7-2
TGTGCCTGGAGCGTAGTCAGGGATGCGGGAGGCTACACCTTC CAWSVVRDAGGYTF TRBJ1-2 14 . . TRBV30
TGTGCCAGTAGTTTGCCCGGAGCGGTGGTTTACAATGAGCAGTTCTTC CASSLPGAVVYNEQFF TRBJ2-1 16 . . TRBV19
TGTGCCAGCAGCTTAGGGACTTTGGGAGCAGATACGCAGTATTTT CASSLGTLGADTQYF TRBJ2-3 15 . . TRBV11-2
TGTGCCAGCATTCGAGAGGTCAAAACTAGCGATTGGGAGACCCAGTACTTC CASIREVKTSDWETQYF TRBJ2-5 17 once TRBD2 TRBV25-1
TGTGCCAGCTCCAGAACGTTCTACGAGCAGTACTTC CASSRTFYEQYF TRBJ2-7 12 few . TRBV2
TGTGCCACCAGCCCCAGCTCCTACGAGCAGTACTTC CATSPSSYEQYF TRBJ2-7 12 . . TRBV15
TGTGCCAGCAGTTCAGCGACCGGTCAGGGGGCTTCCTATGAGCAGTTCTTC CASSSATGQGASYEQFF TRBJ2-1 17 . TRBD1 TRBV28
TGTGCCAGCAGCTCAGACAGGGATGGGATCTATGGCTACACCTTC CASSSDRDGIYGYTF TRBJ1-2 15 . TRBD1 TRBV11-2
TGTGCCAGCAGCCAAGAATTATTGACAGGGGGCCAAGAGACCCAGTACTTC CASSQELLTGGQETQYF TRBJ2-5 17 . TRBD1 TRBV14
TGTGCCAGCAGCTGGAGGGGACTAGCGATCCAAGAGACCCAGTACTTC CASSWRGLAIQETQYF TRBJ2-5 16 . TRBD2 TRBV5-8
TGTGCCAGCAGCCAAGAAGTACCGACAGGGGTATTCACTGAAGCTTTCTTT CASSQEVPTGVFTEAFF TRBJ1-1 17 . TRBD1 TRBV3-1/TRBV3-2
TGTGCCAGCAGTCGACAGGGCTCCCCTGGGGCCAACGTCCTGACTTTC CASSRQGSPGANVLTF TRBJ2-6 16 . TRBD1 TRBV6-6
TGTGCCAGCACCTTTGTAGTAACGACAGGGAACAATGAGCAGTTCTTC CASTFVVTTGNNEQFF TRBJ2-1 16 . TRBD1 TRBV5-6
TGTGCCAGCAGCCCGCCGAGTCACTATGGCTACACCTTC CASSPPSHYGYTF TRBJ1-2 13 few . TRBV3-1/TRBV3-2
TGTGCCAGCAGCTTAATGACTTCCTCCTACAATGAGCAGTTCTTC CASSLMTSSYNEQFF TRBJ2-1 15 once . TRBV7-2
TGTGCCAGCAGCCTCGGGGGGAGAACCTACAATGAGCAGTTCTTC CASSLGGRTYNEQFF TRBJ2-1 15 . TRBD2 TRBV27
TGTGCCAGTAAAGCAGGGCGAACTAACTATGGCTACACCTTC CASKAGRTNYGYTF TRBJ1-2 14 . . TRBV19
TGTGCCAGCAGCAAACCCGGGACACGGGGGACCCAGTACTTC CASSKPGTRGTQYF TRBJ2-5 14 . . TRBV14
TGTGCCAGCTCACCAGCGGGGGACATTGAAGCTTTCTTT CASSPAGDIEAFF TRBJ1-1 13 . . TRBV18
TGTGCCAGCAGCTTGGGCTTACAGGAAAACACTGAAGCTTTCTTT CASSLGLQENTEAFF TRBJ1-1 15 . . TRBV5-4
TGTGCCAGCAGCGGCCGGGACAGGGACGAAAAACTGTTTTTT CASSGRDRDEKLFF TRBJ1-4 14 . TRBD1 TRBV3-1/TRBV3-2
TGTGCCAGCAGCTTAAGGTTCGGAGAAACCCCCTACGAGCAGTACTTC CASSLRFGETPYEQYF TRBJ2-7 16 . . TRBV5-6
TGTGCCAGCAGCTCCTCTTCTAGCGGGGGTTACAATGAGCAGTTCTTC CASSSSSSGGYNEQFF TRBJ2-1 16 once TRBD2 TRBV7-2
TGCGCCAGCAAGAGAGGGACAGGGTCACAAGAGACCCAGTACTTC CASKRGTGSQETQYF TRBJ2-5 15 . TRBD1 TRBV5-1
TGTGCCAGCAGCATACTTAGCGGGAGGTCCTACAATGAGCAGTTCTTC CASSILSGRSYNEQFF TRBJ2-1 16 . TRBD2 TRBV9
TGTGCCAGCTCACCCGACAGGAAAGAGACCCAGTACTTC CASSPDRKETQYF TRBJ2-5 13 once . TRBV18
TGTGCCAGCAGTACAACTCGACAGGGTGGAGGCTACACCTTC CASSTTRQGGGYTF TRBJ1-2 14 . TRBD1 TRBV6-5
TGTGCCACCACGGGGAACACTGAAGCTTTCTTT CATTGNTEAFF TRBJ1-1 11 few . TRBV2
TGCAGTGCGTATACAGGGGGAAGGCAGTTCTTC CSAYTGGRQFF TRBJ2-1 11 . TRBD1 TRBV20-1
TGCGCCAGCGGGACAGCCTACAATGAGCAGTTCTTC CASGTAYNEQFF TRBJ2-1 12 . TRBD1 TRBV10-2
TGTGCCAGCAGCTTTAAGGGTTCGGGGAACACCATATATTTT CASSFKGSGNTIYF TRBJ1-3 14 . . TRBV7-2
TGCGCCAGCAGCCCGAGACAGAACACCGGGGAGCTGTTTTTT CASSPRQNTGELFF TRBJ2-2 14 . . TRBV5-1
TGTGCCAGCAGCTTAGCCAGCAATGAGCAGTTCTTC CASSLASNEQFF TRBJ2-1 12 . . TRBV7-9
TGTGCCAGCAGCCAAGATGGAACTAGCGGGTTGGGGGAGCTGTTTTTT CASSQDGTSGLGELFF TRBJ2-2 16 . TRBD2 TRBV4-2
TGTGCCAGCAGCCCCGGACTAGCGGGGAGGGAGACCCAGTACTTC CASSPGLAGRETQYF TRBJ2-5 15 . TRBD2 TRBV7-3
TGTGCCAGCAGCTCAAGCATAGGGAGTGAAGCTTTCTTT CASSSSIGSEAFF TRBJ1-1 13 . . TRBV5-4
TGTGCCTGGAGTGAGGTCAGGTTTTTCTTAAGCTCCTATAATTCACCCCTCCACTTT CAWSEVRFFLSSYNSPLHF TRBJ1-6 19 . . TRBV30
TGTGCCAGAAGCCGCCCCCCTGTAGGGAGGGAATACGGCTACACCTTC CARSRPPVGREYGYTF TRBJ1-2 16 . . TRBV5-3
TGCAGTGCTAGTGCGTCTGGGGCCAACGTCCTGACTTTC CSASASGANVLTF TRBJ2-6 13 . . TRBV20-1
TGTGCCAGCAGTTTGGACAGGGGAGGAAATGAGCAGTTCTTC CASSLDRGGNEQFF TRBJ2-1 14 . TRBD1 TRBV6-5
TGTGCCAGCAGCTTATTAGGGGGCGTCATACAGACCCAGTACTTC CASSLLGGVIQTQYF TRBJ2-5 15 . TRBD1 TRBV11-2
TGTGCCAGCAGCGTAGGTCCGGAGACTGAAGCTTTCTTT CASSVGPETEAFF TRBJ1-1 13 . . TRBV9
TGTGCCAGCAGTGCACAGGAATACACTGAAGCTTTCTTT CASSAQEYTEAFF TRBJ1-1 13 . . TRBV25-1
TGTGCCAGCAGCACCGGGGAGGGGGTTAGTTCACCCCTCCACTTT CASSTGEGVSSPLHF TRBJ1-6 15 . . TRBV4-2
TGTGCCAGCAGTGAAGTGGGAGGAACGTCACGTCAGCCCCAGCATTTT CASSEVGGTSRQPQHF TRBJ1-5 16 once . TRBV2
TGCAGTGCTAGACGGAACACTGAAGCTTTCTTT CSARRNTEAFF TRBJ1-1 11 . . TRBV20-1
TGTGCCTCCGGGGGGGAGGGCTACGAGCAGTACTTC CASGGEGYEQYF TRBJ2-7 12 . TRBD2 TRBV10-3
TGTGCCAGCAGCTCTCAGGGGGCTGGGGAAAAACTGTTTTTT CASSSQGAGEKLFF TRBJ1-4 14 few TRBD1 TRBV7-9
TGTGCCAGCAGCCTCCAGGGCCAAGGCACTGAAGCTTTCTTT CASSLQGQGTEAFF TRBJ1-1 14 . . TRBV7-2